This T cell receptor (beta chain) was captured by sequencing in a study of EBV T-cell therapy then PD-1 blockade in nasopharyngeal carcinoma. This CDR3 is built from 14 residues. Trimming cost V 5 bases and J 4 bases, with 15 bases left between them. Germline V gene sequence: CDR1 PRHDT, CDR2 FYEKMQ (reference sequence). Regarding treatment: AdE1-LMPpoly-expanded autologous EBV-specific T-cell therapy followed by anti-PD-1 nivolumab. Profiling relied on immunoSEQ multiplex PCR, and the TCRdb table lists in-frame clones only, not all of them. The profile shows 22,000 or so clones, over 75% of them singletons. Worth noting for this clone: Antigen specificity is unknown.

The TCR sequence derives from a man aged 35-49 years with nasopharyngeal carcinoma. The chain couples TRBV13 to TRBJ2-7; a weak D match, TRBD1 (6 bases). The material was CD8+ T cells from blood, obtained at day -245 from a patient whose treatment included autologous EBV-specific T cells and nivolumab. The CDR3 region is CASSRRGPSYEQYF. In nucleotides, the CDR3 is TGTGCCAGCAGCCGCAGGGGACCTTCTTACGAGCAGTACTTC.